This T cell receptor beta chain appears in the sequencing data of a study of T cells in Graves' hyperthyroidism and ophthalmopathy. The CDR3 covers 15 residues. The germline V and J ends were trimmed by 3 bases and 6 bases, with 15 bases remaining between them. RNA transcripts were the template for amplifying TCR beta CDR3 regions. TCR CDR3 regions were first amplified by RT-PCR with HTBI primers. TCRdb passed the multiplex PCR reads through MiXCR, listing each CDR3 protein once. This sample carries fewer than 650,000 distinct CDR3 sequences, approximately 14% of them seen once, and the ten largest clones take under 7%. Diagnoses were made from clinical symptoms, serum measures (thyroxine and TRAb), thyroid ultrasound and orbital computed tomography.

The sequenced material came from blood. This sequence originates from a woman aged 25 to 39 with Graves' hyperthyroidism that later progressed to Graves' ophthalmopathy. This rearrangement joins TRBV12-3 or TRBV12-4 to TRBJ1-5; TRBD1 might be the D (6 bases). CDR3 in amino acids: CASSLGGAFSQPQHF. CDR3 nucleotides: TGTGCCAGCAGTTTGGGGGGGGCGTTCAGTCAGCCCCAGCATTTT.